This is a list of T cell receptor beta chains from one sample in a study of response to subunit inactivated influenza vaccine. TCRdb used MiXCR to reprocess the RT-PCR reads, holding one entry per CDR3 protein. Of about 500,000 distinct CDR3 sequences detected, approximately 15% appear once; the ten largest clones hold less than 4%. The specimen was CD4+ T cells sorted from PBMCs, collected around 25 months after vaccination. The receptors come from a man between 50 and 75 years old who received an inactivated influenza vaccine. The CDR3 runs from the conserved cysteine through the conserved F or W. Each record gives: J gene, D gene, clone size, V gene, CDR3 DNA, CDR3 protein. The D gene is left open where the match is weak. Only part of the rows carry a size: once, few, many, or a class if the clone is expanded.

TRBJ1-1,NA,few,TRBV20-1,TGCAGCCTAAACAACAGGGTAGGCGCTGAAGCTTTCTTT,CSLNNRVGAEAFF
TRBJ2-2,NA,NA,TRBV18,TGTGCCAGCTCACCGGCCCCGGCAGGGGCGAACACCGGGGAGCTGTTTTTT,CASSPAPAGANTGELFF
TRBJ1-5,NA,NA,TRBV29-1,TGCAGCGTTGCCTTGGATACAAATCAGCCCCAGCATTTT,CSVALDTNQPQHF
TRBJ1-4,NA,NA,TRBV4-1,TGCGCCAGCAGCCAGATGACCGGGACGCGTAAACTGTTTTTT,CASSQMTGTRKLFF
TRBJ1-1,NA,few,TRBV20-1,TGCAGTGCCGCTACCAATATTAACACTGAAGCTTTCTTT,CSAATNINTEAFF
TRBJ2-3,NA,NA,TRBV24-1,TGTGCCACCAGTGATTTGAAGGGTAGCACAGATACGCAGTATTTT,CATSDLKGSTDTQYF
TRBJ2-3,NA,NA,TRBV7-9,TGTGCCAGCAGCATACCTAGACGGGGCACCTCCACAGATACGCAGTATTTT,CASSIPRRGTSTDTQYF
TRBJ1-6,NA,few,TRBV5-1,TGCGCCAGCAGACCCGGGACGGAGAGCTCCTATAATTCACCCCTCCACTTT,CASRPGTESSYNSPLHF
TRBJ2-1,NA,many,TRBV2,TGTGCCAGCAGTGAAAGCCCTAACTCCTACAATGAGCAGTTCTTC,CASSESPNSYNEQFF
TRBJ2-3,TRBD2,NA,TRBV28,TGTGCCAGCAGTGGTACCGGACTAGCGGGAGGGCCGGGCACAGATACGCAGTATTTT,CASSGTGLAGGPGTDTQYF
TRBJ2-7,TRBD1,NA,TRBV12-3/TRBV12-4,TGTGCCAGCACTAGAGGGACAGCCTACGAGCAGTACTTC,CASTRGTAYEQYF
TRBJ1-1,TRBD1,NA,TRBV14,TGTGCCAGCAGCACTCAGGGGGCGCGAACTGAAGCTTTCTTT,CASSTQGARTEAFF
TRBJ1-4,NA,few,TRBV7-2,TGTGCCAGCAGCTTAGGACGAACTAATGAAAAACTGTTTTTT,CASSLGRTNEKLFF
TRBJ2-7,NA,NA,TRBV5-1,TGCGCCAGCAGCTTGGCCCCTTCGGGCTACGAGCAGTACTTC,CASSLAPSGYEQYF
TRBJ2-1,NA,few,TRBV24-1,TGTGCCACCAGTGAGGCGACAGGGACTTACAATGAGCAGTTCTTC,CATSEATGTYNEQFF
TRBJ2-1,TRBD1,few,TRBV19,TGTGCCAGTAGTCTAACGGGACAGGGCTACAATGAGCAGTTCTTC,CASSLTGQGYNEQFF
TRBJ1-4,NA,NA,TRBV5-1,TGCGCCAGCAGTCCTGTGACGGGCCCTAATGAAAAACTGTTTTTT,CASSPVTGPNEKLFF
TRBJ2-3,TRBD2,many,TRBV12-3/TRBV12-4,TGTGCCGCAATAAGCGGGGGGCTGGGAGATACGCAGTATTTT,CAAISGGLGDTQYF
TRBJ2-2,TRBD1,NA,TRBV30,TGTGCCTGGAGTGGACAGGGGGGATACACCGGGGAGCTGTTTTTT,CAWSGQGGYTGELFF
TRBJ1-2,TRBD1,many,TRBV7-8,TGTGCCAGCAGGCGAGATACAACAGGGGCTGTCTATGGCTACACCTTC,CASRRDTTGAVYGYTF
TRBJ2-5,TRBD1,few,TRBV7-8,TGTGCCAGCAGCAACGACAGGGCAGAGACCCAGTACTTC,CASSNDRAETQYF
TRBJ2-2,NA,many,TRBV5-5,TGTGCCAGCAGCTTGGGAGGGACATCGAACACCGGGGAGCTGTTTTTT,CASSLGGTSNTGELFF
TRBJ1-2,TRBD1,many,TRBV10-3,TGTGCCATCAGTGAGGAATTTCAGGGGGGCTATGGCTACACCTTC,CAISEEFQGGYGYTF
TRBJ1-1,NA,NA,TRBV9,TGTGCCAGCAGCTACAGGGAATACACTGAAGCTTTCTTT,CASSYREYTEAFF
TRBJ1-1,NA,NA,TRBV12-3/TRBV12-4,TGTGCCAGCAGTCAACAAAGAAGGGGGACTGAAGCTTTCTTT,CASSQQRRGTEAFF
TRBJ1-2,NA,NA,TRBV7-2,TGTGCCTCCTCCCGGGTTTACTATGGCTACACCTTC,CASSRVYYGYTF